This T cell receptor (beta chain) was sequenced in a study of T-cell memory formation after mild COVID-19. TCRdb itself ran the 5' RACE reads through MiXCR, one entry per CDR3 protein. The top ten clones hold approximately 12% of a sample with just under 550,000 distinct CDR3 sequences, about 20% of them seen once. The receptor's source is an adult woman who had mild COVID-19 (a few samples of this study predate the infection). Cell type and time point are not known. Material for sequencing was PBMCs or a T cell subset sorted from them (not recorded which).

CDR3 coding DNA: TGTGCCTGGAGTGAGGGCACGAGCAATCAGCCCCAGCATTTT. Residues: CAWSEGTSNQPQHF. This sequence joins TRBV30 and TRBJ1-5, with D hard to call. Trimming stripped 1 base from V and 1 base from J, with 8 bases between. CDR1 and CDR2 from the germline V gene are GTSNPN and SVGIG (reference sequence). The CDR3 sequence is 14 residues long.